Each of the 10 T cell receptor beta chains below was sequenced from the same sample in a study of blood T cell repertoires in COVID-19. TCRdb keeps only in-frame clones here, not all; method: immunoSEQ multiplex PCR. The sample has approximately 94,000 clones; 91% are singletons. Sample: peripheral blood. These receptors originate from a man over 45 with active COVID-19.

The chain is built from TRBV5-1 and TRBJ2-5; 7 positions match TRBD1. The CDR3 is made up of 16 amino acids. Germline lookup yields CDR1 SGHRS and CDR2 YFSETQ. J lost 3 bases, V lost 4 bases, and 12 bases had no gene match. CDR3 DNA sequence: TGCGCCAGCAGCCCCTACAGGGGACGAGACAAAGAGACCCAGTACTTC. Its translation is CASSPYRGRDKETQYF.

V usage is TRBV9 and J usage is TRBJ1-4; 7 bases fit TRBD1. The CDR3 totals 17 residues. Trimming took 3 bases from V and 7 from J; bases not matched to a gene: 15. The germline V gene has CDR1 SGDLS and CDR2 YYNGEE. Written as DNA, the CDR3 is TGTGCCAGCAGCGCGTGGGGACAGAGGGGAAGGAGTGAAAAACTGTTTTTT. This translates into CASSAWGQRGRSEKLFF.

The chain has TRBV19 and TRBJ2-1, with 13 bases matching TRBD2. Unmatched junction bases numbered 9, after V lost 5 bases and J lost 8 bases. The CDR3 runs to 16 residues. Germline-derived CDR1 and CDR2 are LNHDA and SQIVND (reference sequence). This chain's CDR3 is CASSPPGLAGVYEQFF. The CDR3 nucleotides read TGTGCCAGTAGTCCCCCCGGACTAGCGGGAGTCTATGAGCAGTTCTTC.

The rearrangement links TRBV5-1 to TRBJ1-2; tentatively, D is TRBD1 (6 bases). V was clipped by 5 bases and J by 5 bases, with 13 bases between them. The CDR3 extends over 13 amino acids. CDR1 SGHRS and CDR2 YFSETQ come from the germline V gene. DNA of the CDR3: TGCGCCAGCAGTCGTGACAGGAATTATGGCTACACCTTC. Translated: CASSRDRNYGYTF.

The chain links TRBV5-1 to TRBJ2-3; possibly TRBD1 for D (6 bases). The CDR3 is 16 amino acids. V shed 0 bases and J shed 0 bases, with 11 bases lying between them. CDR1 SGHRS and CDR2 YFSETQ come from the germline V gene. The CDR3 DNA reads TGCGCCAGCAGCTTGGGTGGGGGCATAAGCACAGATACGCAGTATTTT. Amino acids: CASSLGGGISTDTQYF.

This chain links TRBV2 with TRBJ2-2, with D possibly TRBD1 on 6 matching bases. The V gene's germline CDR1 is SNHLY and CDR2 FYNNEI. CDR3 length equals 16 residues. V lost 7 bases and J lost 6, with 21 bases in between. The CDR3 nucleotides read TGTGCCAGCACCGCAAGTGGGACACGAGGGTCCGGGGAGCTGTTTTTT. It encodes CASTASGTRGSGELFF.

The chain employs TRBV24-1 and TRBJ2-5; possibly TRBD2 for D (6 bases). V was trimmed by 3 bases and J by 5 bases, leaving 15 bases between them. CDR3 length equals 15 residues. Germline CDR1 is KGHDR and CDR2 is SFDVKD. DNA of the CDR3: TGTGCCACCAGTGATGGTCATGGTGCGGGGGAGACCCAGTACTTC. It specifies CATSDGHGAGETQYF.

The rearrangement links TRBV24-1 to TRBJ2-5; 8 nucleotides line up with TRBD1. CDR1 and CDR2 from the germline V gene are KGHDR and SFDVKD. With V trimmed by 6 bases and J by 5 bases, 13 bases remained unmatched. The CDR3 extends over 16 amino acids. CDR3 sequence (DNA): TGTGCCACCAGTCCCGGGACAGGAGGATTCGCGGAGACCCAGTACTTC. Translating it yields CATSPGTGGFAETQYF.

The chain carries TRBV5-4 and TRBJ1-1, with no clear D. The length of the CDR3 is 14 residues. Germline CDR1 reads SGHNT; CDR2 reads YYREEE (reference sequence). Trimming took off 2 bases at V and 5 bases at J, with 13 bases between the two ends. The CDR3 spells CASSLDTRETEAFF. CDR3 DNA: TGTGCCAGCAGCTTAGACACGAGGGAGACTGAAGCTTTCTTT.

This rearrangement joins TRBV12-5 to TRBJ2-1; D uncertain. The CDR3 extends over 12 amino acids. Germline V CDR1 and CDR2: LGHNT, FRNRAP. V was cut by 6 bases and J by 7 bases, with 10 bases left in between. The chain's CDR3 is CASGYTLNEQFF. In nucleotides, the CDR3 is TGTGCTAGTGGGTACACGTTAAATGAGCAGTTCTTC. Full variable domain (remainder filled in from reference TRBV12-5 and TRBJ2-1): DARVTQTPRHKVTEMGQEVTMRCQPILGHNTVFWYRQTMMQGLELLAYFRNRAPLDDSGMPKDRFSAEMPDATLATLKIQPSEPRDSAVYFCASGYTLNEQFFGPGTRLTVL.